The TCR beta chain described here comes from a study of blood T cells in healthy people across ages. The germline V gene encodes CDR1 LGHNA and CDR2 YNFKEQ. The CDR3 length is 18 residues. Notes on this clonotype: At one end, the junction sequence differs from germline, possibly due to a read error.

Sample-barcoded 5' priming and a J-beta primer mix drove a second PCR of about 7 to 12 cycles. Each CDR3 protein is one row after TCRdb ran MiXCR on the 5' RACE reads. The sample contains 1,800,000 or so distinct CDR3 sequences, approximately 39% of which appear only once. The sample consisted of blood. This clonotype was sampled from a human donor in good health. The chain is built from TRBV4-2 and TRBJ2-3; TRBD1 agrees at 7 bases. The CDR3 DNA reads TGTGCCAGCAGCCAATGGGACCGTACCGGGACAGAAACAGACACGCAGTATTTT. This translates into CASSQWDRTGTETDTQYF.